These 7 T cell receptor beta chains were sequenced from one sample in a study of CD8+ T cells in alopecia areata (dated by TCRdb to the late 2010s). The treatment or condition label here, explained by the study, means: oral pan-JAK inhibitor, 5-10 mg twice daily. Receptor amplification or capture employed the immunoSEQ multiplex PCR assay. To provide template for TCR sequencing, every sample had RNA extracted and reverse transcribed into cDNA. As stored in TCRdb, this immuneACCESS dataset retains in-frame rearrangements with V and J assigned. A fraction of the clones does not appear; measured against another copy, unresolved V genes explain less than half of the discrepancy, and the remainder lacks a known reason. For this sample there are under 300,000 clones; 60% appear just once. Around 0.92% of the sample is taken by the ten largest. The sequencing used CD4+ T cells sorted from blood, collected around week 54, from a patient treated with tofacitinib. The source of these receptors is a human donor with alopecia areata.

The gene calls are TRBV5-4 and TRBJ1-2, with D possibly being TRBD1 (5 bases). Trimming left V 3 bases short and J 1 base short, with 10 bases between. This CDR3 has 14 residues. CDR1 is SGHNT, CDR2 YYREEE, per germline (reference sequence). The CDR3 loop reads CASSSGGVNYGYTF. CDR3 nucleotides: TGTGCCAGCAGCTCCGGAGGGGTTAACTATGGCTACACCTTC.

V and J are TRBV11-1 and TRBJ2-1; TRBD2 agrees at 7 bases. The CDR3 has 14 residues. The ends lost 5 bases at V and 6 bases at J; junction bases unmatched: 7. Germline values: CDR1 SGHAT, CDR2 FQDESV (reference sequence). CDR3 protein: CASSLRLASNEQFF. The CDR3 coding sequence is TGTGCCAGCAGCCTCCGACTAGCTTCCAATGAGCAGTTCTTC.

Only a few counts were recorded for this clone. The CDR3 loop is CASSQDARGGRDTQYF. Written as DNA, the CDR3 is TGCGCCAGCAGCCAAGATGCGCGGGGGGGCAGAGATACGCAGTATTTT. The chain combines TRBV4-1 with TRBJ2-3; 9 bases match TRBD2. Germline assignment: CDR1 MGHRA and CDR2 YSYEKL. The CDR3 consists of 16 residues. V shed 0 bases and J 5 bases; nucleotides not matched to a gene: 6.

The J gene is TRBJ2-2, the V gene TRBV30; 10 bases match TRBD1. V was clipped by 3 bases and J by 3 bases; unmatched bases: 4. The CDR3 totals 15 residues. Germline V gene data show CDR1 as GTSNPN and CDR2 as SVGIG (reference sequence). CDR3 region: CAWSDGTGDTGELFF. In nucleotides, the CDR3 is TGTGCCTGGAGCGATGGGACAGGGGACACCGGGGAGCTGTTTTTT.

The V gene is TRBV4-3, the J gene TRBJ2-3; D is undetermined. This CDR3 is 14 amino acids long. Trimming took 0 bases from V and 2 from J, leaving 6 bases between them. Looked up from germline, CDR1 is LGHNA and CDR2 is YSLEER. CDR3 region: CASSQDSITDTQYF. The CDR3 DNA is TGCGCCAGCAGCCAAGACAGTATCACAGATACGCAGTATTTT.

The J gene is TRBJ1-1, the V gene TRBV7-3; tentative D call: TRBD1 (6 bases). The CDR3 is 11 residues long. Germline values: CDR1 SGHTA, CDR2 FQGTGA. Trimming cost V 4 bases and J 11 bases, with 11 bases left between them. CDR3 in amino acids: CASSSQGRAFF. The CDR3 nucleotides read TGTGCCAGCAGCTCACAGGGACGGGCTTTCTTT.

The chain is built from TRBV20-1 and TRBJ1-6; D remains unclear. Germline V gene lookup returns CDR1 DFQATT and CDR2 SNEGSKA (reference sequence). CDR3 length: 10 residues. V dropped 6 bases and J dropped 11 bases, with 8 bases sitting between them. CDR3 amino acids: CSAMVPPLHF. DNA for the CDR3: TGCAGTGCAATGGTGCCACCCCTCCACTTT.